This section outlines one T cell receptor (beta chain) sequence together with its context. This record comes from a study of early stage breast cancer tumors. Sequencing used immunoSEQ multiplex PCR; TCRdb keeps in-frame clones, though not all of them. Of roughly 30,000 clones in the sample, almost 75% were seen once. Germline CDR1 is KGHSH and CDR2 is LQKENI. Between the trimmed V and J ends, which lost 5 bases and 7 bases, there was a span of 12 bases. The CDR3 consists of 13 residues. The sequenced material came from breast tumor tissue. The chain has TRBV18 and TRBJ2-1; tentative D call: TRBD2 (6 bases). The TCR comes from a person between 30 and 45 years old with breast cancer. The CDR3 coding sequence is TGTGCCAGCTCAGCTAGCGTGGGGAATGAGCAGTTCTTC. It specifies CASSASVGNEQFF.